This record concerns one TCR beta chain sequence. This entry belongs to a study of T cell responses to AZD1222 COVID-19 vaccine. V trimming: 0 bases; J trimming: 3 bases; junction bases outside the gene matches: 3. Germline V gene lookup returns CDR1 LGHNA and CDR2 YNFKEQ. The CDR3 totals 16 residues. Only in-frame clones appear in the TCRdb table, and some are missing; sequencing was by immunoSEQ multiplex PCR. Among some 150,000 clones listed, roughly 85% were seen once. V usage is TRBV4-2 and J usage is TRBJ1-3; 9 bases align to TRBD1. Sequencing was performed on peripheral blood, taken 28 days after the second dose of the MenACWY control vaccine. The origin of this receptor is an adult who received the MenACWY meningococcal vaccine as a control. The CDR3 nucleotides are TGTGCCAGCAGCCAAGATGGGACAGGGTATGGAAACACCATATATTTT. This encodes CASSQDGTGYGNTIYF.